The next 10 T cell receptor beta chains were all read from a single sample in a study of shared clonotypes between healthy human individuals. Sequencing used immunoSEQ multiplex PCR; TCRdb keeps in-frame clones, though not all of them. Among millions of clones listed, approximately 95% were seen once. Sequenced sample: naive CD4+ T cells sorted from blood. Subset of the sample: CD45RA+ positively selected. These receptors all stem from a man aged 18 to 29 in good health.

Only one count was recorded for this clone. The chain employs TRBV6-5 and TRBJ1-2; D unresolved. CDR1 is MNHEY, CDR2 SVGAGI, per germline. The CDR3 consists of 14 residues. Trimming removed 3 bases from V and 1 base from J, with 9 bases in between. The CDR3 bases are TGTGCCAGCAGTTATAGGCGGGGTAACTATGGCTACACCTTC. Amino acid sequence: CASSYRRGNYGYTF.

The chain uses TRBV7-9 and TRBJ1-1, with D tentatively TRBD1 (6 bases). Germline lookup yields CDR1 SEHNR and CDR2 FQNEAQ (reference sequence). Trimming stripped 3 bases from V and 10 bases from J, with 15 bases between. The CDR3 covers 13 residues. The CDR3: CASSLDSLYGAFF. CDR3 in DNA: TGTGCCAGCAGCTTGGACAGCTTATACGGAGCTTTCTTT.

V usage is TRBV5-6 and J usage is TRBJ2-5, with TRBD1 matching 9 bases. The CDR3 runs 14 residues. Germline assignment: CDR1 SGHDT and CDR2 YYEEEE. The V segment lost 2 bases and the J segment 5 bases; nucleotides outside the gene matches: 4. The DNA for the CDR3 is TGTGCCAGCAGCTTAAGGGACAGGGTTGAGACCCAGTACTTC. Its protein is CASSLRDRVETQYF.

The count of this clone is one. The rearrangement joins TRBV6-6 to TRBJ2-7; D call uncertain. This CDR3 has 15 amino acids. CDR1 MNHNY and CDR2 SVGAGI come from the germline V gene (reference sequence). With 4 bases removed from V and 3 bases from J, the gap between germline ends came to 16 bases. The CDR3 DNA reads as TGTGCCAGCAGTTCTTACCTGCAGGAGCACTACGAGCAGTACTTC. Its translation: CASSSYLQEHYEQYF.

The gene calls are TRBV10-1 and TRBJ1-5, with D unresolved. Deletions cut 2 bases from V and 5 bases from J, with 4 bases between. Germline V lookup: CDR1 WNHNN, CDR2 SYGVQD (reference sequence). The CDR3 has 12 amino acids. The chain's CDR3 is CASSEGDQPQHF. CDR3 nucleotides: TGCGCCAGCAGTGAGGGGGATCAGCCCCAGCATTTT.

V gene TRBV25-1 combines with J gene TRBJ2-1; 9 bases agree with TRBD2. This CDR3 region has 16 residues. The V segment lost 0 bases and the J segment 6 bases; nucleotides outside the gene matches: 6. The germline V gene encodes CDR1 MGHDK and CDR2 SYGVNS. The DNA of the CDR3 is TGTGCCAGCAGTGAATATCCGACTAGCGGTGGCAATGAGCAGTTCTTC. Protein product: CASSEYPTSGGNEQFF.

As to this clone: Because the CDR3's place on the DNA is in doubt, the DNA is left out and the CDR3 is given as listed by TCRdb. The CDR3 here is CASSKVGQGADEQYF. The V call is TRBV21-1, the J call TRBJ2-7; TRBD1 is the table's D call and was not checked against the DNA. TRBV21-1 has pseudogene status. The CDR3 adds up to 15 amino acids, both ends counted.

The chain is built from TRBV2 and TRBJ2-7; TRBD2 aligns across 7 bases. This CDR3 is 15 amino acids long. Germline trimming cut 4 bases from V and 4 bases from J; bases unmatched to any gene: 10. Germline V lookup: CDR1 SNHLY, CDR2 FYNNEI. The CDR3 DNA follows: TGTGCCAGCAGTGCAGAGGCTAGCGGCGCTTACGAGCAGTACTTC. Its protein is CASSAEASGAYEQYF.

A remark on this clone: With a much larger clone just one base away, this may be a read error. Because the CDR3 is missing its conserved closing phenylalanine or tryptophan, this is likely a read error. Written as DNA, the CDR3 is TGCGCCAGCAGTAGGGACATCGCCTACGAGCAGTACCTC. Its translation: CASSRDIAYEQYL. The rearrangement joins TRBV5-1 to TRBJ2-7, with D possibly TRBD1 on 6 matching bases. V lost 5 bases and J 2 bases, leaving 11 bases between the germline ends. This CDR3 is built from 13 residues. CDR1 is SGHRS and CDR2 is YFSETQ in the germline V gene.

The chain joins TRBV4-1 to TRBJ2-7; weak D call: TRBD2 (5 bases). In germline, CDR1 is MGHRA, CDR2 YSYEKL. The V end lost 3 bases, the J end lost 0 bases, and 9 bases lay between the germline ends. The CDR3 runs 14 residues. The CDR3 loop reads CASSQVGLSYEQYF. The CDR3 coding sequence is TGCGCCAGCAGCCAGGTTGGACTCTCCTACGAGCAGTACTTC.